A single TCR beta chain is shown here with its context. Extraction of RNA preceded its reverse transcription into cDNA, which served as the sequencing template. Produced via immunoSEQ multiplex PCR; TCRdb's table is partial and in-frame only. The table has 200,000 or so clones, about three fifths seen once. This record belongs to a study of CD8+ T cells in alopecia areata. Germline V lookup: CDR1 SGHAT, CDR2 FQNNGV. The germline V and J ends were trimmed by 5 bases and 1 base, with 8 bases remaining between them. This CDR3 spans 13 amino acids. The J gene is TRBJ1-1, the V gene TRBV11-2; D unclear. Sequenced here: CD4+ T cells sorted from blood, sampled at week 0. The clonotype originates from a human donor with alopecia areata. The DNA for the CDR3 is TGTGCCAGCAGCCTCGGCCGGAACACTGAAGCTTTCTTT. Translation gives CASSLGRNTEAFF. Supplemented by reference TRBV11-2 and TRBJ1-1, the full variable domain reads EAGVAQSPRYKIIEKRQSVAFWCNPISGHATLYWYQQILGQGPKLLIQFQNNGVVDDSQLPKDRFSAERLKGVDSTLKIQPAKLEDSAVYLCASSLGRNTEAFFGQGTRLTVV.